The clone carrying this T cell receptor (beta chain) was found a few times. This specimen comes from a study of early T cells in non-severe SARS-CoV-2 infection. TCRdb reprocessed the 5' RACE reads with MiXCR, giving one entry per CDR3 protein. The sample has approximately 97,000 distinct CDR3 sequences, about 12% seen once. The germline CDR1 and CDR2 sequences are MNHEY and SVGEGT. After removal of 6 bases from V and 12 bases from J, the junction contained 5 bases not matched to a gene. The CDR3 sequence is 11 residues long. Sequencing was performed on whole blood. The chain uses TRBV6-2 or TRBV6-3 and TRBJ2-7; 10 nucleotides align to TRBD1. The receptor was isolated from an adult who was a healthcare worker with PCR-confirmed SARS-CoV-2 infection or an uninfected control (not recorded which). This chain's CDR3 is CASRDRDRGYF. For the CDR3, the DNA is TGTGCCAGCAGAGACCGGGACAGGGGGTACTTC.